Sequencing of this TCR beta chain was carried out in a study of control samples from healthy donors and cancer patients (dated by TCRdb to 2020 to 2021). Libraries were prepared through the immunoSEQ multiplex PCR assay. TCRdb stores this immuneACCESS table with in-frame sequences only. Part of the clones is absent; in the studies checked, under half of the shortfall reflects unresolved V genes, and no reason is known for the rest. Across this sample there are around 57,000 clones, with around 93% seen only once. The biggest ten clones account for around 0.9% of the sample. A word on this clone: Which antigen it targets is not known. Qualities for individual bases were not recorded, and no much larger clone is one base off.

The trim is 3 bases for V and 1 base for J, with a gap of 15 bases between the germline ends. The CDR3 covers 15 residues, taking in both the cysteine and the phenylalanine. Only the CDR3 region is kept as DNA, spanning 45 bases read in frame from base 1. According to the germline V gene, CDR1 reads SQVTM and CDR2 reads ANQGSEA. Sequencing was performed on PBMCs. The receptor chain draws on TRBV29-1 and TRBJ1-2, with the D gene not clear enough to name. This TCR came from a man aged 30-40 years with colorectal cancer. The CDR3 in this case is CSVDGRREFNYGYTF. The DNA sequence follows: TGCAGCGTTGATGGGAGGAGGGAGTTTAACTATGGCTACACCTTC.